This T cell receptor (beta chain) came from a study of quantifying T cell responses using KT2 cells (TCRdb year 2017). Notes on the research overall: RNA was DNase-treated and reverse transcribed with TCR alpha and beta constant-region primers, mostly using SuperScript III. The efficiency of the T4 ligation step under optimum conditions was estimated to be above 8%. PCR2 was run as a SYBR Green qPCR and stopped at a predetermined fluorescence threshold to avoid over-amplification. Overall study results and their limits: A linear scaling of KT2 alpha and beta sequence counts with input KT2 cell number was observed over several orders of magnitude. No side-by-side comparison of the pipeline with other TCR sequencing techniques was included in the study. KT2 sequences were detected down to the lowest spike-in tested, which was about one KT2 cell per 100,000 PBMC. Saturation in the detection of KT2 sequences was observed at very high KT2 spike-in numbers.

Notes on this clonotype: Its antigen is not yet known. Base quality data are lacking; no much larger clone is found one base away.

From the germline V gene, CDR1 is SGHDN and CDR2 is FVKESK. V is reduced by 1 base and J by 5 bases, leaving a spacing of 18 bases between them. The CDR3 contains 17 residues, cysteine and phenylalanine counted. Left in the record is the CDR3 DNA by itself, 51 bases read in frame from the first base. Library creation used UMI-ligation and nested PCR. Using T4 RNA ligase 1, a single-stranded oligonucleotide bearing the Illumina SP2 sequence plus a UMI was ligated onto the 3' end of the cDNA. PCR1 ran around 4 cycles (98°C 15 s, 69°C 30 s, 72°C 40 s); the beta primer was an equimolar mix of RC1.1 and RC1.2 covering TRBC1 and TRBC2. Starting at PCR2, TCR alpha and beta chains were handled separately, and sample indices and Illumina adaptors were added. The UMI comprised 12 random nucleotides, as two hexamers separated by a spacer, placed after an 8-base spacer. The libraries were sequenced on an Illumina MiSeq using v2 2x251 paired-end chemistry, usually with more than ten samples in each run. PhiX DNA was added at about 4.5-8% to each sequencing library so that diversity was increased. The original methods were these. Raw reads were converted to FASTQ with bcl2fastq and were demultiplexed by dual indices with Demultiplexor. V and J genes were assigned by Decombinator through tag matching that permitted a single base-pair mismatch. Using UMIs, Collapsinator corrected both sequencing errors and the frequency errors that come from PCR heterogeneity. CDR3Translator turned Decombinator identifiers into nucleotide sequence, translated that sequence into amino acids, and pulled out the CDR3 based on C- and N-terminal motifs. Each distinct KT2 TCR was counted as a cluster of KT2 sequences sharing one unique molecular identifier. TCRdb reworked the public reads: Q25 trimming with fastp, MiXCR clone assembly, productive beta chains retained. Rows with a matching CDR3 protein are joined into one entry that keeps the most common DNA and genes. The V and J calls were not made by the authors but by TCRdb's processing. Counted in this sample were fewer than 45,000 distinct CDR3 sequences; over 15% of them appeared once. The leading ten clones occupy less than 50% of the sample.

To test the sensitivity and accuracy of the pipeline, known numbers of KT2, a T cell clone whose TCR had already been sequenced, were spiked into unfractionated PBMC. KT2 cells were mixed with a fixed number of PBMC to create a range of KT2-to-PBMC ratios. Specimen: PBMCs spiked with cells of the T cell clone KT2. This receptor was obtained from a human donor. The chain couples TRBV14 to TRBJ2-1; no D gene is confidently identified. The CDR3 amino acid sequence is: CASSQVILGLHHNEQFF. The DNA sequence is as follows: TGTGCCAGCAGCCAAGTTATTTTAGGGTTGCACCACAATGAGCAGTTCTTC.